Each of the 4 T cell receptor beta chains below was sequenced from the same sample in a study of cytomegalovirus exposure and HLA in healthy donors. Researchers ran the PCR with 60 Vbeta and 13 Jbeta primers. The repertoire was sequenced with immunoSEQ multiplex PCR; TCRdb's copy has only in-frame clones and lacks some. This sample has about 160,000 clones, with over 70% found just once. The specimen sequenced was PBMCs. Every receptor here comes from a woman in her forties or fifties in good health and CMV-seropositive.

The chain combines TRBV7-2 with TRBJ2-5; D possibly corresponds to TRBD2 (6 bases). This CDR3 spans 15 amino acids. The V and J ends lost 4 bases and 3 bases respectively, with 15 bases between them. Germline assignment: CDR1 SGHTA and CDR2 FQGNSA. CDR3 bases: TGTGCCAGCAGCTGGAGGGGTGGTCTTGAAGAGACCCAGTACTTC. It codes for CASSWRGGLEETQYF.

The chain recombines TRBV11-2 with TRBJ2-1, with TRBD2 matching over 8 bases. The CDR3 consists of 13 residues. The germline V gene encodes CDR1 SGHAT and CDR2 FQNNGV. The V segment lost 2 bases and the J segment 9 bases; nucleotides outside the gene matches: 3. The CDR3 reads CASSLSGGGEQFF. The CDR3 DNA reads TGTGCCAGCAGCTTAAGCGGGGGTGGTGAGCAGTTCTTC.

The CDR3, as DNA: TGTGCCAGCAGCGTGGAGCTGTCGCGGGGGGGCGACAATGAGCAGTTCTTC. This translates into CASSVELSRGGDNEQFF. The genes are TRBV9 and TRBJ2-1, with 9 positions matching TRBD2. V was pared by 2 bases and J by 5 bases, with 11 bases of the junction left unmatched. CDR1 and CDR2 (germline): SGDLS, YYNGEE. The CDR3 totals 17 residues.

V is TRBV5-1 and J is TRBJ2-3; maybe TRBD1 (6 bases). V was cut by 2 bases and J by 6 bases, with 16 bases left in between. Germline V gives CDR1 SGHRS, CDR2 YFSETQ. The CDR3 runs to 15 residues. CDR3 loop: CASSFGTTFLDTQYF. Written as DNA, the CDR3 is TGCGCCAGCAGCTTCGGGACAACCTTCCTCGATACGCAGTATTTT.